This T cell receptor beta chain was observed in a study of T cells in Graves' hyperthyroidism and ophthalmopathy. Turning to the study itself: The initial diagnosis was the point when peripheral blood was collected, ahead of any treatment.

In this sample, this clonotype turned up a few times. Participants, patients aged 18 to 65, had newly diagnosed hyperthyroidism with a duration under 2 months. The PBMCs were taken from roughly 10 ml of fresh peripheral blood. Germline assignment: CDR1 MNHNS and CDR2 SASEGT. V lost 6 bases, J lost 6 bases, and 18 bases lay in between. This CDR3 region has 14 residues. TCR beta CDR3 region amplification was performed from RNA transcripts. A set of HTBI primers served as the primers for a first-round RT-PCR of the TCR CDR3. TCRdb independently ran MiXCR on the multiplex PCR reads; one entry per CDR3 protein. This table has hundreds of thousands of distinct CDR3 sequences, under 15% appearing once.

The TCR sequence derives from a woman in her 30s with Graves' hyperthyroidism. Sequences were obtained from blood. This chain connects TRBV6-1 to TRBJ2-7; TRBD2 might be the D (6 bases). DNA for the CDR3: TGTGCCAGCAGGCCCCCCGGGAGAGCGGGCGAGCAGTACTTC. This translates into CASRPPGRAGEQYF.